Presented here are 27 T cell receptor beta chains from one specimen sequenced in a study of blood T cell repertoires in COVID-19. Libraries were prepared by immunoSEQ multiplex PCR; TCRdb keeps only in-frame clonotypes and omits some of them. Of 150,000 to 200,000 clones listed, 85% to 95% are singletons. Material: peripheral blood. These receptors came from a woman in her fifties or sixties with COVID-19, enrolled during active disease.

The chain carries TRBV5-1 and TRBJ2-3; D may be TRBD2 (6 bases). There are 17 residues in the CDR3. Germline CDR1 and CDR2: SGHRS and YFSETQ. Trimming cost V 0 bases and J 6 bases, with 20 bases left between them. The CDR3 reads CASSLVGSSERRDTQYF. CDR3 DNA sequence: TGCGCCAGCAGCTTGGTTGGTTCTAGCGAGCGACGGGATACGCAGTATTTT.

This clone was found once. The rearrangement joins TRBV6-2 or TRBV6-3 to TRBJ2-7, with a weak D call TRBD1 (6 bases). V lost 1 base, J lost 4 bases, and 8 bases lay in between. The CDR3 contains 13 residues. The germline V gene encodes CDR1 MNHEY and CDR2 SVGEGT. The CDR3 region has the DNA TGTGCCAGCAGTTACTTAACAGGGTACGAGCAGTACTTC. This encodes CASSYLTGYEQYF.

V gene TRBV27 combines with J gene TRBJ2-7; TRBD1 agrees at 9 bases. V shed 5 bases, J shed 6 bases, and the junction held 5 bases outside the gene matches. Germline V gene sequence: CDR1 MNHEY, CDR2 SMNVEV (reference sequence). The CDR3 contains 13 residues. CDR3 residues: CASSGGTGFEQYF. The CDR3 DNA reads TGTGCCAGCAGTGGTGGGACAGGGTTCGAGCAGTACTTC.

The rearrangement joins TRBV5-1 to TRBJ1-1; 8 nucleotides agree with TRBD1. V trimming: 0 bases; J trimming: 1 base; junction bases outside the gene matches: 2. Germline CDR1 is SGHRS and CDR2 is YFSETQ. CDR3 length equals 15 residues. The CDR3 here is CASSLVGTGNTEAFF. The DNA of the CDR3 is TGCGCCAGCAGCTTGGTAGGGACAGGGAACACTGAAGCTTTCTTT.

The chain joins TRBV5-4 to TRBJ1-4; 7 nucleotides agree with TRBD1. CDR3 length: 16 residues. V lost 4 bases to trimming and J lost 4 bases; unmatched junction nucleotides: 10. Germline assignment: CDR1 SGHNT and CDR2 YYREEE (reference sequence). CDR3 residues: CASSDQPGQLNEKLFF. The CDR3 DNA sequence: TGTGCCAGCAGCGACCAACCGGGACAGCTTAATGAAAAACTGTTTTTT. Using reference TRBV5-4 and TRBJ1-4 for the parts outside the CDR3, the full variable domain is ETGVTQSPTHLIKTRGQQVTLRCSSQSGHNTVSWYQQALGQGPQFIFQYYREEENGRGNFPPRFSGLQFPNYSSELNVNALELDDSALYLCASSDQPGQLNEKLFFGSGTQLSVL.

The CDR3 DNA follows: TGTGCCAGTAGGACCGGGACAGGGAGGCACGAGCAGTACTTC. Protein sequence: CASRTGTGRHEQYF. The chain uses TRBV19 and TRBJ2-7; 9 bases are a match to TRBD1. The J segment lost 5 bases and the V segment lost 6 bases, leaving 8 bases of the junction unmatched. CDR1 is LNHDA and CDR2 is SQIVND in the germline V gene (reference sequence). This CDR3 spans 14 amino acids.

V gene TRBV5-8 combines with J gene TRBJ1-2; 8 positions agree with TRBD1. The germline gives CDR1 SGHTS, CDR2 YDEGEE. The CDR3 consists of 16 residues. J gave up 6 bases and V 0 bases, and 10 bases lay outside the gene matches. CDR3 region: CASSLVPGGLVNGYTF. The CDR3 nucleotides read TGTGCCAGCAGCTTGGTACCAGGGGGCTTAGTAAATGGCTACACCTTC.

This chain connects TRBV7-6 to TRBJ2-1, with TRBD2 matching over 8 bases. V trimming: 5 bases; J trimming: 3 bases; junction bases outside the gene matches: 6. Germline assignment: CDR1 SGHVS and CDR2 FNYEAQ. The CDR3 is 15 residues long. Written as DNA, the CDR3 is TGTGCCAGCAGCCCCTCGGGGGGGGACTACAATGAGCAGTTCTTC. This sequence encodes CASSPSGGDYNEQFF.

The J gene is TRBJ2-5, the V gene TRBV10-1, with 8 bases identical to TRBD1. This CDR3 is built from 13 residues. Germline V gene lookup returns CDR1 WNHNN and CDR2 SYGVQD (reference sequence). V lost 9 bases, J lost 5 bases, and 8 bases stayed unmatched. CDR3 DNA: TGCGCCAGGGACAGGGCTCCCCGGGAGACCCAGTACTTC. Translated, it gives CARDRAPRETQYF.

CDR3 sequence reads: CAISETRGLSTEAFF. The CDR3 coding sequence is TGTGCCATCAGTGAGACGAGGGGGCTGAGCACTGAAGCTTTCTTT. The chain employs TRBV10-3 and TRBJ1-1; 7 bases are a match to TRBD1. The CDR3 spans 15 residues. Germline CDR1 and CDR2: ENHRY and SYGVKD. V was pared by 2 bases and J by 4 bases, with 7 bases of the junction left unmatched.

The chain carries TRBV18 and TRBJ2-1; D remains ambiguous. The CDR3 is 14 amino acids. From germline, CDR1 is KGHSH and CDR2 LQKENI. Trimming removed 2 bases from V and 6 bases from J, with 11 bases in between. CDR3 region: CASSPKLEINEQFF. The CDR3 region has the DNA TGTGCCAGCTCACCAAAGCTAGAGATCAATGAGCAGTTCTTC.

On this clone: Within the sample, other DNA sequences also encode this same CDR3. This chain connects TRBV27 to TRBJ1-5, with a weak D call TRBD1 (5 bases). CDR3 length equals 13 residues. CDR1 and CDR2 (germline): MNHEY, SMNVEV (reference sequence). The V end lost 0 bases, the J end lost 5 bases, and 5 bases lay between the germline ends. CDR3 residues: CASSLSGDQPQHF. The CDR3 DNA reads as TGTGCCAGCAGTTTATCAGGGGATCAGCCCCAGCATTTT.

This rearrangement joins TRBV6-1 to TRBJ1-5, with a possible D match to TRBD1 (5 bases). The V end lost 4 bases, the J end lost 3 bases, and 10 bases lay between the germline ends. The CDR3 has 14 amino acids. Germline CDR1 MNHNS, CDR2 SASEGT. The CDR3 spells CASSARVVNQPQHF. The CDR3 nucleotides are TGTGCCAGCAGTGCCAGGGTTGTCAATCAGCCCCAGCATTTT.

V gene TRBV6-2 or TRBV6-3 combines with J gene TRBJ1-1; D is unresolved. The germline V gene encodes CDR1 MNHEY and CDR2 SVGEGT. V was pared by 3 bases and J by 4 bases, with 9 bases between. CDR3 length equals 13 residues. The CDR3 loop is CASSYLSGTEAFF. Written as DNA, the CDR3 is TGTGCCAGCAGTTATTTGAGTGGCACTGAAGCTTTCTTT.

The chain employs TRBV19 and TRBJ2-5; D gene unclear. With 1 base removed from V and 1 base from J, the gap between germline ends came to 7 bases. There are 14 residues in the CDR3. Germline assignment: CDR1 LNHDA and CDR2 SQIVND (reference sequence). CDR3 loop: CASSIGPIQETQYF. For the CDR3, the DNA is TGTGCCAGTAGTATAGGGCCGATCCAAGAGACCCAGTACTTC.

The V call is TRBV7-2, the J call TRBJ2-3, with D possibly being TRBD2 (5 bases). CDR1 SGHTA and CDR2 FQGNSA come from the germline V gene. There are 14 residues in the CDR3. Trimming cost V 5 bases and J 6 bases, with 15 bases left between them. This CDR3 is CASSLKSSSDTQYF. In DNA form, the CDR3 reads TGTGCCAGCAGCCTCAAGTCTAGCTCTGATACGCAGTATTTT.

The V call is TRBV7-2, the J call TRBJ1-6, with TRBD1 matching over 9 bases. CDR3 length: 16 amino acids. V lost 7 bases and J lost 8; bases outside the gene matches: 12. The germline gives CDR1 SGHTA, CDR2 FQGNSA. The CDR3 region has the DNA TGTGCCAGCACCCTAAGACAGGGGGTTATCGATTCACCCCTCCACTTT. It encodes CASTLRQGVIDSPLHF.

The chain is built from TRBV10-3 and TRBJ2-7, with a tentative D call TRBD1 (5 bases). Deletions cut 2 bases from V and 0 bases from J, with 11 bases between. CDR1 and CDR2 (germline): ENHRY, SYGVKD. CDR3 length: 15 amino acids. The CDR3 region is CAISERTSSSYEQYF. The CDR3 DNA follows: TGTGCCATCAGTGAGCGGACATCCTCCTCCTACGAGCAGTACTTC.

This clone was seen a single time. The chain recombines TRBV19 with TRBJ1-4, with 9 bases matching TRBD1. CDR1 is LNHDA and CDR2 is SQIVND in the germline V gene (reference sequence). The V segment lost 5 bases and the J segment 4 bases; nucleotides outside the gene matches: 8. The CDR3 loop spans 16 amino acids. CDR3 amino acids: CASSLLPGQGNEKLFF. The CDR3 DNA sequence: TGTGCCAGTAGTTTGCTACCGGGACAGGGTAATGAAAAACTGTTTTTT.

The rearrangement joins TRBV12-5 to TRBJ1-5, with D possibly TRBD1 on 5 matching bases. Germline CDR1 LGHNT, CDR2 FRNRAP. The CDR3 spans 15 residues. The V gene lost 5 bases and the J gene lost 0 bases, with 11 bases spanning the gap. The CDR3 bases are TGTGCTAGTGGTCTTGACAGCTCTAGCAATCAGCCCCAGCATTTT. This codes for CASGLDSSSNQPQHF.

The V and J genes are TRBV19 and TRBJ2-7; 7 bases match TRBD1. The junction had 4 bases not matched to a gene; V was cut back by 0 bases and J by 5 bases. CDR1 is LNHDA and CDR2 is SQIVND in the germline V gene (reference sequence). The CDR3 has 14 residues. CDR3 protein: CASSIDRTGDEQYF. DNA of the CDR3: TGTGCCAGTAGTATAGATAGGACAGGCGACGAGCAGTACTTC.

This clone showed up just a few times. The CDR3 is CASSGLPGQGDDEQFF. The CDR3 DNA sequence: TGTGCCAGCAGTGGCCTCCCGGGACAGGGGGATGATGAGCAGTTCTTC. The chain is built from TRBV6-2 or TRBV6-3 and TRBJ2-1; 11 positions agree with TRBD1. V was clipped by 5 bases and J by 8 bases; unmatched bases: 11. The germline gives CDR1 MNHEY, CDR2 SVGEGT. The CDR3 contains 16 residues.

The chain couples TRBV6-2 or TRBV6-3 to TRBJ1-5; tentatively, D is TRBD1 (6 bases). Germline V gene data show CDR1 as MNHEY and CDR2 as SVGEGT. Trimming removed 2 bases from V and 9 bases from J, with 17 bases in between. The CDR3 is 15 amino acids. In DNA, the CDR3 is TGTGCCAGCAGTTACAGGGGGACCGCAGGGCGGCCCCAGCATTTT. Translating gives CASSYRGTAGRPQHF.

CDR3 in DNA: TGTGCCAGCAGTGTTAGGGACAGACTAACTATATCTGGCTACACCTTC. Translation: CASSVRDRLTISGYTF. This sequence joins TRBV2 and TRBJ1-2; TRBD1 aligns across 7 bases. The V gene end was trimmed by 4 bases and the J gene end by 7 bases; junction bases not matched to a gene: 15. The germline gives CDR1 SNHLY, CDR2 FYNNEI. The CDR3 length is 16 residues. Based on the CDR3 plus reference TRBV2 and TRBJ1-2, the full variable domain is EPEVTQTPSHQVTQMGQEVILRCVPISNHLYFYWYRQILGQKVEFLVSFYNNEISEKSEIFDDQFSVERPDGSNFTLKIRSTKLEDSAMYFCASSVRDRLTISGYTFGSGTRLTVV.

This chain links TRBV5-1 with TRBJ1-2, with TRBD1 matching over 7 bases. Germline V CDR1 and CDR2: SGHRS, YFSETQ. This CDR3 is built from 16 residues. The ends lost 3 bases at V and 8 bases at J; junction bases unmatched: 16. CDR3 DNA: TGCGCCAGCAGCTGGGGGATCGGGGACAGACATCTGGGCTACACCTTC. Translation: CASSWGIGDRHLGYTF. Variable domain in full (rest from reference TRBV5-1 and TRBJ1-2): KAGVTQTPRYLIKTRGQQVTLSCSPISGHRSVSWYQQTPGQGLQFLFEYFSETQRNKGNFPGRFSGRQFSNSRSEMNVSTLELGDSALYLCASSWGIGDRHLGYTFGSGTRLTVV.

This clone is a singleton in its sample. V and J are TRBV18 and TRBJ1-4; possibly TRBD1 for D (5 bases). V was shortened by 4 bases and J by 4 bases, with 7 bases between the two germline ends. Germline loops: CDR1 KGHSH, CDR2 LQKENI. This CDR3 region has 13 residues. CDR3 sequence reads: CASSRDSNEKLFF. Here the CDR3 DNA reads TGTGCCAGCTCACGAGACAGTAATGAAAAACTGTTTTTT.

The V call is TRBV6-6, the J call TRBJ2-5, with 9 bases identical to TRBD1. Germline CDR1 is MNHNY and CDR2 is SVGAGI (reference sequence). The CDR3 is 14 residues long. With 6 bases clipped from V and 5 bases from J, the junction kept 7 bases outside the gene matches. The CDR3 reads CASSPGQGSETQYF. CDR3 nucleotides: TGTGCCAGCAGCCCCGGACAGGGGTCGGAGACCCAGTACTTC.